The clone carrying this TCR beta chain was seen a few times. Its antigen is not identified. Germline V lookup: CDR1 MNHEY, CDR2 SVGEGT. This CDR3 contains 17 residues. V lost 1 base to trimming and J lost 0 bases, with 13 bases between them. This record comes from a study of response to subunit inactivated influenza vaccine. Study-level points and caveats: T cells newly recruited by each seasonal influenza vaccination are few, the authors suggested.

TCRdb used MiXCR to reprocess the RT-PCR reads, holding one entry per CDR3 protein. Among just over 300,000 distinct CDR3 sequences listed, approximately 21% were seen once. V and J are TRBV6-2 or TRBV6-3 and TRBJ2-1; perhaps D is TRBD1 or TRBD2 (6 bases each). This sample comprised PBMCs from blood, obtained less than 22 months after vaccination. The TCR originated in a man between 45 and 75 years old who received an inactivated influenza vaccine. The CDR3 spells CASSYLTGASSYNEQFF. CDR3 sequence (DNA): TGTGCCAGCAGTTACTTAACGGGGGCCAGCTCCTACAATGAGCAGTTCTTC.